This T cell receptor beta chain is drawn from a study of blood T cell repertoires in COVID-19. The germline V gene encodes CDR1 KGHDR and CDR2 SFDVKD. The CDR3 covers 15 residues. The V gene end was trimmed by 5 bases and the J gene end by 4 bases; junction bases not matched to a gene: 4. The study assigned cohorts using participant-reported clinical history. Recovered status in Cohort 3 required two negative PCRs, clearance, or symptom resolution. Original processing notes: From reference gene primer amplification, estimates of nucleated cell counts were derived. Data came from immunoSEQ multiplex PCR; TCRdb stores just in-frame clones and leaves some out. V, J and clone size reflect that table, while D and trimming were determined from the DNA. The sample includes about 250,000 clones, more than 85% seen only once; the top ten take about 9.3%.

The specimen sequenced was PBMCs or T cells enriched from blood (not recorded which). This sequence originates from a man aged 35 to 55 who had recovered from COVID-19. The rearrangement joins TRBV24-1 to TRBJ2-1, with 10 nucleotides matching TRBD2. The chain's CDR3 is CATSGASGSYNEQFF. As DNA, the CDR3 is TGTGCCACCAGTGGGGCTAGCGGGAGTTACAATGAGCAGTTCTTC.